A selection of T cell receptor beta chains follows, all from one sample in a study of identical twins. Each CDR3 protein gets one entry after TCRdb re-called the 5' RACE reads with MiXCR. The sample shows 1.5 million to 2 million distinct CDR3 sequences, around 29% of them seen only once. Sequenced input: cord blood. The source is a newborn girl in good health. The CDR3 runs from the conserved cysteine through the conserved F or W. A D gene is named only where the DNA matches it firmly. A clone size is listed for some rows: how often the clone was seen (once, few, many), or a class if it is expanded.

v_call	j_call	d_call	clone_size	cdr3_length	cdr3_nt	cdr3_aa
TRBV20-1	TRBJ2-3	TRBD2	few	16	TGCAGTGCTAGAGATCTACTAGCGGGCTACGGAGATACGCAGTATTTT	CSARDLLAGYGDTQYF
TRBV6-5	TRBJ2-5	.	.	16	TGTGCCAGCAGCGGCCCCCCGGGACGGAACAACAATGAGCAGTACTTC	CASSGPPGRNNNEQYF
TRBV7-9	TRBJ2-3	TRBD1	.	15	TGTGCCAGCAGTCGCAGGGGGCCAGGCACAGATACGCAGTATTTT	CASSRRGPGTDTQYF
TRBV4-2	TRBJ1-1	TRBD1	.	17	TGTGCCAGCAGCCAAGATAAAACAGGGGGGGTTACTACTGAAGCTTTCTTT	CASSQDKTGGVTTEAFF
TRBV6-6	TRBJ2-7	TRBD2	.	17	TGTGCCAGCAGTTCTCCGCCATGGGGGACTAGCGTATACGAGCAGTACTTC	CASSSPPWGTSVYEQYF
TRBV27	TRBJ2-1	.	few	11	TGTTCGTCTTCGGGGTTGGGTGAGCAGTTCTTC	CSSSGLGEQFF
TRBV4-2	TRBJ2-5	.	.	16	TGTGCCAGCAGCGCCGACGGGGCTAGCAGACGGCATGAGCAGTACTTC	CASSADGASRRHEQYF
TRBV12-3/TRBV12-4	TRBJ2-3	.	.	15	TGTGCCAGCAGCCCCCGTGGCCCGTACGCAGATGCGCAGTATTTT	CASSPRGPYADAQYF
TRBV5-1	TRBJ2-3	TRBD2	few	17	TGCGCCAGCAGCCTAACTCTAGCGGGAGGGGGCACAGATACGCAGTATTTT	CASSLTLAGGGTDTQYF
TRBV20-1	TRBJ1-1	.	.	13	TGCAGTGCTAGAGGATCGACGAACACTGAAGCTTTCTTT	CSARGSTNTEAFF
TRBV5-5	TRBJ1-5	.	few	13	TGTGCCAGCAGCTTGGTTTCGGGTCAGCCCCAGCATTTT	CASSLVSGQPQHF
TRBV11-2	TRBJ2-7	TRBD2	few	16	TGTGCCAGCAGCTTAGTACGGGGGGACTCCTACAATGAGCAGTACTTC	CASSLVRGDSYNEQYF
TRBV5-1	TRBJ1-1	.	.	15	TGCGCCAGCAGCTTGGACGCAGGGATGAACACTGAAGCTTTCTTT	CASSLDAGMNTEAFF
TRBV27	TRBJ1-5	.	few	16	TGTGCCAGCAGTTTATATTCGGCTTCTAGCAATCAGCCCCAGCATTTT	CASSLYSASSNQPQHF
TRBV20-1	TRBJ2-4	.	.	12	TGCAGTGCTAGAGAGACAGGGCGGGAGCAGTACTTC	CSARETGREQYF
TRBV28	TRBJ1-6	.	.	16	TGTGCCAGCAGTTTAACAGGGCAAGTTACACTTTCACCCCTCCACTTT	CASSLTGQVTLSPLHF
TRBV10-3	TRBJ2-1	.	few	16	TGTGCCATCGGTGATAAGGGCCACAGCTCCTACAATGAGCAGTTCTTC	CAIGDKGHSSYNEQFF
TRBV29-1	TRBJ1-2	TRBD1	many	11	TGCAGCGTTGCAGGGGGCTATGGCTACACCTTC	CSVAGGYGYTF
TRBV19	TRBJ2-7	TRBD1	.	13	TGTGCCAGCAGGGGACAGGGGATCAACGAGCAGTACTTC	CASRGQGINEQYF
TRBV12-3/TRBV12-4	TRBJ2-3	.	many	16	TGTGCCAGCAGTTTAGGGCAAAGGAGAGCCCCAGATACGCAGTATTTT	CASSLGQRRAPDTQYF
TRBV5-1	TRBJ2-4	TRBD2	.	15	TGCGCCAGCAGCTTGTGGCGGGGGGGCCCACGGGAGCAGTACTTC	CASSLWRGGPREQYF
TRBV10-3	TRBJ2-7	.	.	14	TGTGTCATCAGTGGCGAAAGGAGGGAGTACGAGCAGTACTTC	CVISGERREYEQYF
TRBV12-3/TRBV12-4	TRBJ1-1	TRBD1	.	17	TGTGCCAGCAGTTTAGGCCGGGACAGGGTGCTTTCTGCTGAAGCTTTCTTT	CASSLGRDRVLSAEAFF
TRBV29-1	TRBJ2-7	.	.	12	TGCAGCGTTGAGGCAGGGGCCTACGAGCGGTACTTC	CSVEAGAYERYF